This TCR beta chain was profiled in a study of cytomegalovirus exposure and HLA in healthy donors (dated by TCRdb to about 2017). The study in broad terms: According to an earlier analysis of 587 of the donors, 150 million to 200 million T cells yielded 90 million to 130 million unique TCR beta sequences and 250 to 350 Gb of sequence data. An early release that covered fewer than 750 HLA-typed donors contained approximately 300 gigabases of sequencing data and some 87 million unique TCR sequences. Among the roughly 400 genotyped donors, around 79% belonged to the genetic ancestry cluster associated with self-reported Caucasian donors. The study aimed to test whether cataloging public T cell receptors could reveal signatures of past pathogen exposure. The T cell repertoires of 666 subjects were profiled by immunosequencing and related to cytomegalovirus serostatus. Besides the first cohort of hundreds of subjects, a separate validation cohort made up of some 110 different subjects was used. The study combined high-throughput TCR immunosequencing, statistical association of individual TCRs with disease status, and machine learning to predict cytomegalovirus infection status. To study patterns of TCR occurrence, a later analysis re-analyzed previously published TCR beta repertoires from around 700 donors and added high-resolution HLA genotyping. In the later analysis, no new phenotypic data were used to find candidate immune exposures; instead, reliance was placed on TCR beta sequences and their occurrence across donors. To decide whether each TCR beta V gene segment behaved as functional or pseudogenic, an earlier analysis of some 600 of the donors relied on high-throughput TCR beta sequencing. Alongside the repertoire data, information on donor age, sex, ethnicity and CMV serostatus was compiled. A later genetic analysis used genome-wide SNP genotypes for about three fifths of the roughly 700 donors, treating that subset as a discovery cohort. Every repertoire in the discovery cohort had been generated on one and the same sequencing platform. Class I and class II HLA loci were covered by the typing at four-digit resolution. The number of typed donors differed by locus: about 629-630 for A, B, C, DRB1 and DQB1; 500 to 550 for DQA1; approximately 600 for DPA1; and about 450 for DPB1. Roughly five DR-DQ haplotypes were handled as single units for association and clustering because linkage in the cohort was strong. Across around 400 genotyped donors of the cohort, an average of roughly 200,000 unique TCR beta nucleotide sequences per donor were sequenced, and roughly 17% of those sequences were non-productive.

In total, 630 or so healthy bone marrow donors made up the cohort. Cohort members were all nominally healthy when sampled, although unrecorded immune exposures were likely present. The donor was CMV seronegative and was included in the group of a few hundred seronegative cohort members. A peripheral blood sample was provided by each donor, and peripheral blood mononuclear cells were used for TCR beta sequencing. Genomic DNA was extracted from the blood cell samples with the Qiagen DNeasy Blood Extraction Kit. The method was the immunoSEQ multiplex PCR assay. For the multiplex PCR, a mixture combining 60 forward primers for TCR Vbeta segments and 13 reverse primers for TCR Jbeta segments was used. The CDR3 region of rearranged TCR beta genes was amplified from genomic DNA with a multiplex PCR assay. Amplified TCR beta libraries were sequenced as 87-base-pair reads on the Illumina HiSeq System. The study's own analysis went as follows. A later analysis counted approximately 84 million unique TCR beta chains across the 550 to 700 repertoires, and 9 million to 14 million of these chains were shared by at least two donors. To remove PCR and sequencing errors, raw reads were error-corrected and collapsed into unique sequences using a nearest-neighbor algorithm that merged closely related sequences. V, D and J gene segments were assigned by aligning CDR3 sequences to IMGT reference sequences. Each retained sequence needed at least a six-nucleotide match to both a V gene segment and a J gene segment. A rearrangement was called productive if the CDR3 had no stop codons and remained in frame with V and J, and every other rearrangement was called non-productive. Following IMGT convention, CDR3 was defined as the stretch from the second conserved V-encoded cysteine up to the conserved J-encoded phenylalanine. In an earlier analysis of approximately 590 of the donors, sequences lacking an unambiguous match to a single V gene segment were excluded. In an earlier analysis of approximately 610 of the donors, V segments were called functional above 56.7% productive rearrangements and were called segregating when the between-donor standard deviation exceeded 5%. A statistical classification framework was developed to diagnose cytomegalovirus status using the catalog of TCR beta chain sequences. In a later analysis, V and J genes were assigned by comparing TCR nucleotide sequences against IMGT/GENE-DB human TR gene sequences. The TCRdist pipeline was used in a later analysis to assign CDR3 sequences and most-parsimonious VDJ recombination scenarios. In a later analysis, every TCR beta chain was defined by the combination of its CDR3 amino acid sequence and its V-gene family, and reads without a unique V-gene family were dropped. In a later analysis, 550 to 650 highly shared, low-generation-probability nucleotide sequences were removed to address suspected cross-contamination and a sequencing artifact. In a later analysis, a clonal expansion index for each public chain was calculated from normalized within-repertoire ranks of inferred template counts. In a later analysis, generation probabilities were computed using a VDJ recombination model fitted to out-of-frame rearrangements, and the results were checked against IGoR. In a later analysis, TCR-TCR, TCR-HLA and TCR-CMV co-occurrence was scored with hypergeometric tests, and a repertoire-size bias correction was applied to TCR pairs. A later analysis estimated false discovery rates by permuting HLA or CMV assignments 20 times. In a later analysis, co-occurring TCRs were grouped using DBSCAN, with TCRdist sequence similarity added in when clustering inside HLA-allele-positive subsets. Repertoires with fewer than 30,000 or more than 120,000 public chains, plus five repertoires with anomalous nucleotide sharing, were excluded from co-occurrence clustering. In its TCRdb copy, this immuneACCESS table keeps in-frame sequences only and misses some clones. Where compared with another copy, unresolved V genes explain less than half of these, and the others have no known cause. Clone size and V and J calls were adopted from that table, with D and trimming inferred from the DNA. Here the sample has about 130,000 clones; roughly 88% occur a single time. The ten largest clones take up 2% to 3% of the sample.

The CDR3 runs 17 amino acids, cysteine and phenylalanine included. The sequence is cut down to CDR3 DNA, 51 bases in frame from base 1. The junction shows trimming of 1 base on V and 0 bases on J, and the gene matches do not reach 8 bases of it. The germline V gene (reference sequence) specifies GTSNPN as CDR1 and SVGIG as CDR2. Regarding this clone: Which antigen it targets is not known. Per-nucleotide qualities are absent, and no much larger clonotype sits a single base away.

Paper-wide results and their limitations: An association between a missense DCLRE1C variant and V-gene and J-gene trimming of TCR beta chains was found in a later genetic analysis and replicated in an independent cohort. According to a later genetic analysis, donors in an Asian-associated ancestry cluster had fewer N-insertions in productive TCRs than the approximately 690-donor mean. In vitro tests confirmed that a few of the cytomegalovirus-associated TCR beta chains recognize cytomegalovirus antigens. This cohort had only TCR beta chains sequenced, and the lack of alpha or paired-chain data limited which features could be detected. A cluster of highly shared sequence variants was judged likely to be a technical artifact of the sequencing pipeline. An earlier analysis of around 500 of the donors showed that most TCR beta V segments appeared in productive rearrangements either about 87% or about 30% of the time, which broadly matched IMGT annotations. Assigning TCR associations to individual alleles was difficult when HLA alleles, especially DR and DQ, strongly co-occurred. The authors suggested that the approach could potentially be extended to other disease states and immunological phenotypes. Presence/absence analyses assumed roughly uniform sequencing depth across donors, an assumption that may not hold. According to a later analysis, TCR association rates differed among HLA loci, with DRB1 alleles showing the most associated TCRs and HLA-C alleles showing the fewest. The classifier was reported to diagnose cytomegalovirus status with high specificity and sensitivity in both the original cohort and the validation cohort. Correlated functional status among segregating V segments might reflect linkage disequilibrium, but an unknown experimental factor could not be ruled out. The only immune exposure information available for the cohort was CMV serostatus. A further reported finding was that TCR beta sequences accurately predicted the HLA-A and HLA-B alleles for most subjects in the first cohort. Most CMV-associated TCR beta chains appeared to be HLA-restricted in a later analysis, and the HLA associations seemed to be driven largely by CMV exposure. Some IMGT-functional V segments, including TRBV6-2 and TRBV6-3, could not be distinguished by the 87-base-pair reads and were therefore excluded. A later analysis reported that several top co-occurrence clusters appeared linked to parvovirus B19, influenza, CMV and Epstein-Barr virus. In the study, approximately 150 TCR beta chains were listed as associated with cytomegalovirus. A later analysis found that HLA-associated TCR beta chains were more clonally expanded and had lower generation probabilities than equally common non-associated chains. HLA typing was unavailable for some donors at each locus, so association tests used only the typed subset. Because counts were too low, roughly 17 rarely observed V segments, including chromosome 9 orphons, were left out of the earlier analysis of over 550 of the donors. Most TCR sequences were seen in very few donors, while some public TCRs were found in many individuals. In a later analysis, 16,951 TCR beta sequences were associated with specific HLA alleles at a false discovery rate of 0.05.

This TCR was sampled from a man over 45 in good health and CMV-seronegative. Sequenced sample: PBMCs. The chain is made from TRBV30 and TRBJ2-3, with 9 junctional bases fitting TRBD2. The nucleotide sequence is given as TGTGCCTGGAGTGAGGGTAGCGGGGGCCCTAGCACAGATACGCAGTATTTT. Its translation is CAWSEGSGGPSTDTQYF.